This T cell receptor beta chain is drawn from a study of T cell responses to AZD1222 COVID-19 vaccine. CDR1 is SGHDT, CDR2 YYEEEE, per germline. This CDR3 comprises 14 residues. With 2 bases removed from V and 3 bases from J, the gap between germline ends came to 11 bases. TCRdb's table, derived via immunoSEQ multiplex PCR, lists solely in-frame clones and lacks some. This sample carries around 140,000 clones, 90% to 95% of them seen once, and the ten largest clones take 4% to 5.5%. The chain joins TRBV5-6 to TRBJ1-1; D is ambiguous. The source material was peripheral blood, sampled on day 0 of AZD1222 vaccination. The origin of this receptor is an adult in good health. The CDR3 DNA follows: TGTGCCAGCAGCTTAGCCCTAGGGCACACTGAAGCTTTCTTT. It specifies CASSLALGHTEAFF.